This TCR beta chain came from a study of cytomegalovirus exposure and HLA in healthy donors. The study's findings and limits: Usually a TCR sequence was rare, but some public TCRs were found in many donors. CMV antigen specificity of three CMV-associated chains was confirmed in vitro. Investigators reported about 160 TCR beta chains as tied to cytomegalovirus.

Germline V gene sequence: CDR1 SGHRS, CDR2 YFSETQ. V shed 4 bases, J shed 8 bases, and the junction held 11 bases outside the gene matches. CDR3 length equals 15 residues. Generated by immunoSEQ multiplex PCR, the TCRdb table keeps only in-frame clones and is missing some. The repertoire includes 120,000 to 150,000 clones, 70% to 90% of them detected once, and over 1.3% sits in the top ten. Points on this clone: Its matching antigen is unknown.

The TCR was taken from a woman in her twenties or thirties in good health and CMV-seronegative. The sample was PBMCs. V and J are TRBV5-1 and TRBJ1-4; 7 bases agree with TRBD1. The chain's CDR3 is CASSVTTGTREKLFF. The CDR3 DNA follows: TGCGCCAGCAGCGTTACGACAGGGACTCGGGAAAAACTGTTTTTT. The full variable domain, in which reference TRBV5-1 and TRBJ1-4 provide the parts outside the CDR3, is KAGVTQTPRYLIKTRGQQVTLSCSPISGHRSVSWYQQTPGQGLQFLFEYFSETQRNKGNFPGRFSGRQFSNSRSEMNVSTLELGDSALYLCASSVTTGTREKLFFGSGTQLSVL.